This T cell receptor beta chain comes out of a study of blood T cell repertoires in COVID-19. Turning to the study itself: Sites in the United States, Italy and Spain provided acute and convalescent COVID-19 samples. From T cells, B-cell-depleted T cells, or PBMCs came the material, which was cDNA or gDNA.

Patients of the Seattle cohort, enrolled during active infection, were followed longitudinally. Germline V gene sequence: CDR1 SGHDN, CDR2 FVKESK. With 8 bases removed from V and 1 base from J, the gap between germline ends came to 9 bases. CDR3 size: 12 residues. The authors' processing: Reference gene primer amplification in the assay estimated nucleated cell counts. Here immunoSEQ multiplex PCR was the method, and the copy in TCRdb shows in-frame clones only, minus some. V and J calls and clone size come straight from that table; D and trimming were deduced from the DNA. The repertoire holds 130,000 to 150,000 clones, approximately 92% seen once, with around 15% in the top ten.

The TCR was taken from a man aged 18 to 30 with COVID-19, enrolled during active disease. The V gene is TRBV14, the J gene TRBJ2-7, with D hard to call. Sequencing was done on a sample of peripheral blood. The CDR3 DNA follows: TGTGCCAGCGTGGCACGATCCTACGAGCAGTACTTC. Its protein is CASVARSYEQYF.